This entry lists 10 T cell receptor beta chains sequenced from one sample in a study of cytomegalovirus exposure and HLA in healthy donors. The data were produced by immunoSEQ multiplex PCR, yet TCRdb's version contains in-frame clones alone and is incomplete. The table records 220,000 or so clones, around 78% of them present only once. Sequencing was carried out using PBMCs. All receptors derive from a woman younger than 30 in good health and CMV-seronegative.

In DNA form, the CDR3 reads TGCGCCAGCAGCCGGGGACTAGCGGGAGCCTACAATGAGCAGTTCTTC. Its protein product is CASSRGLAGAYNEQFF. The chain is built from TRBV5-1 and TRBJ2-1, with TRBD2 matching 14 bases. The V and J ends lost 4 bases and 2 bases, in that order; junction bases with no gene match: 2. Looked up from germline, CDR1 is SGHRS and CDR2 is YFSETQ. The CDR3 covers 16 residues.

This chain links TRBV6-1 with TRBJ2-2, with 8 bases aligning to TRBD2. With 5 bases clipped from V and 6 bases from J, the junction kept 5 bases outside the gene matches. CDR3 length: 14 residues. The germline CDR1 and CDR2 sequences are MNHNS and SASEGT. CDR3 region: CASSYGLAPGELFF. The DNA for the CDR3 is TGTGCCAGCAGTTATGGACTAGCCCCCGGGGAGCTGTTTTTT.

The chain carries TRBV5-6 and TRBJ2-7; 10 bases are a match to TRBD2. The CDR3 length is 16 residues. Germline V CDR1 and CDR2: SGHDT, YYEEEE. The trim removed 3 bases at V and 1 base at J, leaving 7 bases unmatched. This chain's CDR3 is CASSSLKLAGSYEQYF. Here the CDR3 DNA reads TGTGCCAGCAGCTCCTTAAAACTAGCGGGGTCCTACGAGCAGTACTTC.

The chain carries TRBV5-1 and TRBJ2-7, with 13 bases matching TRBD2. V was pared by 1 base and J by 2 bases, with 0 bases of the junction left unmatched. Per the germline V gene, CDR1 is SGHRS and CDR2 is YFSETQ. The CDR3 extends over 15 amino acids. In nucleotides, the CDR3 is TGCGCCAGCAGCTTGACTAGCGGGAGGGCCTACGAGCAGTACTTC. Its protein product is CASSLTSGRAYEQYF.

The chain carries TRBV6-4 and TRBJ2-1, with 7 positions matching TRBD2. Unmatched junction bases numbered 0, after V lost 2 bases and J lost 2 bases. This CDR3 has 14 amino acids. Germline assignment: CDR1 MRHNA and CDR2 SNTAGT. CDR3 DNA: TGTGCCAGCAGTGACGGGGGGGCCTACAATGAGCAGTTCTTC. Translation: CASSDGGAYNEQFF.

This chain connects TRBV29-1 to TRBJ2-7; possible D gene TRBD2, 6 bases. The CDR3 has 13 amino acids. V lost 5 bases to trimming and J lost 2 bases, with 13 bases between them. Germline V gene sequence: CDR1 SQVTM, CDR2 ANQGSEA. The CDR3 region is CSVSGAGAYEQYF. CDR3 nucleotide sequence: TGCAGCGTTTCAGGAGCGGGTGCCTACGAGCAGTACTTC.

In the case of this clone: The junction shows a germline mismatch at one end, possibly a read error. V usage is TRBV11-2 and J usage is TRBJ2-4, with 16 nucleotides matching TRBD2. There are 15 residues in the CDR3. The germline gives CDR1 SGHAT, CDR2 FQNNGV. The CDR3 region is CASRAPGLAGGGLFF. CDR3 bases: TGTGCCAGCAGGGCACCGGGACTAGCGGGAGGGGGGTTATTCTTC.

The V and J genes are TRBV7-2 and TRBJ1-1; maybe TRBD1 (5 bases). Trimming cost V 1 base and J 8 bases, with 14 bases left between them. The CDR3 loop spans 14 amino acids. CDR1 is SGHTA, CDR2 FQGNSA, per germline. CDR3: CASSLGGSSVEAFF. Here the CDR3 DNA reads TGTGCCAGCAGCTTAGGGGGCTCTTCAGTGGAAGCTTTCTTT.

The DNA for the CDR3 is TGTGCCAGCAGCTTGGATTATGGACAGGGTAACAATGAGCAGTTCTTC. Translated: CASSLDYGQGNNEQFF. The chain has TRBV5-4 and TRBJ2-1, with TRBD1 identical over 8 bases. The germline gives CDR1 SGHNT, CDR2 YYREEE (reference sequence). V was clipped by 0 bases and J by 5 bases; unmatched bases: 7. The CDR3 is 16 residues long.

The chain carries TRBV2 and TRBJ2-3, with D perhaps TRBD2 (6 bases). Deletions cut 4 bases from V and 4 bases from J, with 15 bases between. This CDR3 region has 15 residues. CDR1 SNHLY and CDR2 FYNNEI come from the germline V gene. CDR3 protein: CASSGGLPRPDTQYF. CDR3 bases: TGTGCCAGCAGTGGGGGACTCCCACGTCCAGATACGCAGTATTTT.